The T cell receptor (beta chain) described here comes from a study of siplizumab effects on memory and regulatory T cells. Study findings and constraints: There were only a minor fraction of alloreactive clones that mapped to unstimulated subsets. Sequences that were alloreactive and traceable to unstimulated CD4+ memory cells were significantly reduced by siplizumab. Roughly 75-95% of proliferating clones (CD4+ or CD8+) could not be assigned a naive or memory phenotype.

Details on this clone: Its antigen remains unidentified.

This CDR3 is 16 amino acids long. With 6 bases removed from V and 0 bases from J, the gap between germline ends came to 17 bases. CDR1 KGHSH and CDR2 LQKENI come from the germline V gene. Sequencing used immunoSEQ multiplex PCR; TCRdb keeps in-frame clones, though not all of them. The table has over 85,000 clones, roughly 96% seen once. The V call is TRBV18, the J call TRBJ1-2; D not resolved. Specimen: naive CD4+ T cells sorted from blood. The source of this sequence is a human donor in good health. CDR3 loop: CASSPGQAIANYGYTF. DNA of the CDR3: TGTGCCAGCTCCCCCGGGCAGGCCATAGCTAACTATGGCTACACCTTC.